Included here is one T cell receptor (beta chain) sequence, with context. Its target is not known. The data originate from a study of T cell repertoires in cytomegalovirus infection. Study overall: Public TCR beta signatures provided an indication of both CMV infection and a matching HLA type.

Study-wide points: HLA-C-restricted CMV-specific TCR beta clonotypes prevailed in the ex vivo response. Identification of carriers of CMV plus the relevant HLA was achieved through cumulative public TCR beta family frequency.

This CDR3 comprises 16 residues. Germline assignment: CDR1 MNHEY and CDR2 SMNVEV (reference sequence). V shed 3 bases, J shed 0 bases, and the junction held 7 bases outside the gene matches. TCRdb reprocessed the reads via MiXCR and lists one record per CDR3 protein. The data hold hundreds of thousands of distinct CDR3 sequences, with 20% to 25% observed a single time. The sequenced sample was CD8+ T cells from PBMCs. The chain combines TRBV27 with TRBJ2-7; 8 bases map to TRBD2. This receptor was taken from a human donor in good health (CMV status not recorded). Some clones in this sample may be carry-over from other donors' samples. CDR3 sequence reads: CASSFSSGPSSYEQYF. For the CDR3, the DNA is TGTGCCAGCAGTTTTTCTAGCGGGCCGAGCTCCTACGAGCAGTACTTC.